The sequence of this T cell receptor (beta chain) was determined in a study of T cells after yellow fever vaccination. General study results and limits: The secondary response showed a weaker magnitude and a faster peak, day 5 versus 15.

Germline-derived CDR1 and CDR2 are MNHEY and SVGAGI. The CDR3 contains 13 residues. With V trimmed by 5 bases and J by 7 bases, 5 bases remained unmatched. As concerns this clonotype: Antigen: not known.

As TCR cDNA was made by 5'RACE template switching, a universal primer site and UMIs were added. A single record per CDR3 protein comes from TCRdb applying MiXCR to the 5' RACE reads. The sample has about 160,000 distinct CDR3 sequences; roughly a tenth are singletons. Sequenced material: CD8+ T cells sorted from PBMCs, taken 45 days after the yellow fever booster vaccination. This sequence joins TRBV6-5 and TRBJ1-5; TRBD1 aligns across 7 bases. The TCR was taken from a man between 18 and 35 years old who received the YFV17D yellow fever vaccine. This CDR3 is CASSVDRAQPQHF. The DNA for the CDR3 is TGTGCCAGCAGTGTAGACAGGGCCCAGCCCCAGCATTTT.